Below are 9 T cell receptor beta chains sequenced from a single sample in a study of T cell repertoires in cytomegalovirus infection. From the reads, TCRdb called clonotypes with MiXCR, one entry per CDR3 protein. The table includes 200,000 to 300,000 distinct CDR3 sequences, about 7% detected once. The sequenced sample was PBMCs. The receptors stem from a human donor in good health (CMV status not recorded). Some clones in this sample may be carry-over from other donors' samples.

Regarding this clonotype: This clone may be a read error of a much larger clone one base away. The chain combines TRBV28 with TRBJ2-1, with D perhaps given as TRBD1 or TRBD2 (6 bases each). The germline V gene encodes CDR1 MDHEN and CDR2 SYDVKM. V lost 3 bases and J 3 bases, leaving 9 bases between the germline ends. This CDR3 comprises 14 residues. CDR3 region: CASSFGGHYNEQFF. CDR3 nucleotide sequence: TGTGCCAGCAGTTTCGGGGGCCACTACAATGAGCAGTTCTTC.

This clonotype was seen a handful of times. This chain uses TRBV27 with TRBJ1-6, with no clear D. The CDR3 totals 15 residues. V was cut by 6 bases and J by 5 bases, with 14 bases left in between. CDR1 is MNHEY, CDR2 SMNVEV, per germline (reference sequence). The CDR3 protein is CASSPDGINNSPLHF. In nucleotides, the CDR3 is TGTGCCAGCAGCCCGGACGGGATTAATAATTCACCCCTCCACTTT.

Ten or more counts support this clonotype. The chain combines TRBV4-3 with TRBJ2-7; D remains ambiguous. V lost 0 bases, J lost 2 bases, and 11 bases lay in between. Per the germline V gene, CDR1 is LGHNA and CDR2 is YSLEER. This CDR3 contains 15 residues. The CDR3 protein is CASSQEDGPPYEQYF. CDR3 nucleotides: TGCGCCAGCAGCCAAGAGGACGGACCTCCCTACGAGCAGTACTTC.

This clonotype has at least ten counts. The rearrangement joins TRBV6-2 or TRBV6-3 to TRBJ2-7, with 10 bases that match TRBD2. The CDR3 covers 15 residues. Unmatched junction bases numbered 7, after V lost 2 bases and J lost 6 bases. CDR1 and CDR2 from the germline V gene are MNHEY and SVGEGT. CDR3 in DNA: TGTGCCAGCAGTTACCTCAGCGGGGGGGCTGGCGAGCAGTACTTC. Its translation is CASSYLSGGAGEQYF.

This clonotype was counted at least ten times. The CDR3 region is CASSPPEAVANYGYTF. The CDR3 DNA reads TGTGCCAGCTCACCACCGGAGGCAGTTGCTAACTATGGCTACACCTTC. This chain links TRBV18 with TRBJ1-2; D ambiguous. The length of the CDR3 is 16 residues. V lost 0 bases and J 0 bases, leaving 11 bases between the germline ends. Germline V gives CDR1 KGHSH, CDR2 LQKENI.

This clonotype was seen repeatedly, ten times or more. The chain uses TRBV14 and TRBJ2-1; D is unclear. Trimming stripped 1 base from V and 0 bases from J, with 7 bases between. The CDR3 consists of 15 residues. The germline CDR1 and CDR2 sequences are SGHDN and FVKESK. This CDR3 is CASSQGPSSYNEQFF. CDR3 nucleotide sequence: TGTGCCAGCAGCCAAGGGCCCAGCTCCTACAATGAGCAGTTCTTC.

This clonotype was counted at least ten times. The DNA for the CDR3 is TGTGCCAGCAGCGTAGATGCAGGGACAGCGATCTCTGGGGCCAACGTCCTGACTTTC. Its translation is CASSVDAGTAISGANVLTF. This chain links TRBV9 with TRBJ2-6, with 7 bases aligning to TRBD1. The CDR3 length is 19 residues. J lost 0 bases, V lost 0 bases, and 9 bases had no gene match. Germline CDR1 and CDR2: SGDLS and YYNGEE.

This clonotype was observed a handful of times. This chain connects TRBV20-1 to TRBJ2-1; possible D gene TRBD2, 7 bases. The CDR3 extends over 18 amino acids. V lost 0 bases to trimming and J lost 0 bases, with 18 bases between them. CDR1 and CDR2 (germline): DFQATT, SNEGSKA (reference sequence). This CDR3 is CSARDLGRGAVSYNEQFF. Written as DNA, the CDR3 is TGCAGTGCTAGAGATCTGGGGAGGGGGGCGGTCTCCTACAATGAGCAGTTCTTC.

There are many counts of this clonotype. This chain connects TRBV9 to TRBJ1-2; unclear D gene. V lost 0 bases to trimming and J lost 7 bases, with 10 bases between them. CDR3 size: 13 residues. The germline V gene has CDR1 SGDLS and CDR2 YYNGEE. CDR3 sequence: CASSVEGRLGYTF. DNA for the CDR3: TGTGCCAGCAGCGTAGAAGGACGGCTTGGCTACACCTTC.